These T cell receptor beta chains were read from a single sample in a study of metastatic and nonmetastatic thyroid tumors. TCRdb reanalyzed the PCR reads with MiXCR. The sample lists about 19,000 clones; 25% to 35% were seen once. The source material was tumor tissue. The receptors derive from a female donor with papillary thyroid cancer or a benign thyroid nodule (not recorded which). Some clones in this sample may be carry-over from other donors' samples. CDR3s include the opening cysteine and the closing phenylalanine or tryptophan. The order of the fields is D gene, clone size, J gene, V gene, CDR3 DNA, CDR3 protein. A D gene is named only where the DNA matches it firmly. A row's size may be missing; if present it is once, few, many or a size class.

D gene: .; clone size: .; J gene: TRBJ1-6; V gene: TRBV6-1; CDR3 DNA: TGTGCCAGCAGTGGTCGGGGACTTTCACCCCTCCACTTT; CDR3 protein: CASSGRGLSPLHF
D gene: .; clone size: medium-sized; J gene: TRBJ1-2; V gene: TRBV7-3; CDR3 DNA: TGTGCCAGCAGCTTAACGGGGACTAACTATGGCTACACCTTC; CDR3 protein: CASSLTGTNYGYTF
D gene: .; clone size: many; J gene: TRBJ1-5; V gene: TRBV28; CDR3 DNA: TGTGCCAGCAGCCGACACAAAACAGGCCCGGGGCCCCAGCATTTT; CDR3 protein: CASSRHKTGPGPQHF
D gene: .; clone size: .; J gene: TRBJ2-7; V gene: TRBV30; CDR3 DNA: TGTGCCTGTTCTCGGACAGAGAGCATCTACGAGCAGTACTTC; CDR3 protein: CACSRTESIYEQYF
D gene: .; clone size: .; J gene: TRBJ2-1; V gene: TRBV5-1; CDR3 DNA: TGCGCCAGCAGCTTGGGGGCTAGCACCCCTCGGGAGCAGTTCTTC; CDR3 protein: CASSLGASTPREQFF
D gene: TRBD2; clone size: .; J gene: TRBJ2-7; V gene: TRBV27; CDR3 DNA: TGTGCCAGCAGTCTCCGGGGGGTCTCCTACGAGCAGTACTTC; CDR3 protein: CASSLRGVSYEQYF
D gene: .; clone size: medium-sized; J gene: TRBJ2-7; V gene: TRBV28; CDR3 DNA: TGTGCCAGCAGTTTAGAGTCTTACGAGCAGTACTTC; CDR3 protein: CASSLESYEQYF
D gene: TRBD2; clone size: .; J gene: TRBJ2-7; V gene: TRBV25-1; CDR3 DNA: TGTGCCAGCAGTCAAGGACAGGGTGCGGTACTAGCGGGAGGACCCTACGAGCAGTACTTC; CDR3 protein: CASSQGQGAVLAGGPYEQYF
D gene: TRBD2; clone size: many; J gene: TRBJ2-3; V gene: TRBV2; CDR3 DNA: TGTGCCAGCAACCCGGGACTAGCCGGGGATACGCAGTATTTT; CDR3 protein: CASNPGLAGDTQYF
D gene: .; clone size: many; J gene: TRBJ2-2; V gene: TRBV20-1; CDR3 DNA: TGCAGTGCTAAAGGCCTCCTACCCGGGGAGCTGTTTTTT; CDR3 protein: CSAKGLLPGELFF
D gene: .; clone size: .; J gene: TRBJ2-3; V gene: TRBV30; CDR3 DNA: TGTGCCTGGAGTGGGGGCGGTTATACGCAGTATTTT; CDR3 protein: CAWSGGGYTQYF
D gene: .; clone size: many; J gene: TRBJ1-2; V gene: TRBV18; CDR3 DNA: TGTGCCAGCTCACCCCACCGGGGTGGGGTGGATGGCTACACCTTC; CDR3 protein: CASSPHRGGVDGYTF
D gene: .; clone size: many; J gene: TRBJ1-1; V gene: TRBV28; CDR3 DNA: TGTGCCAGCAGTTTAGGACAGAACACTGAAGCTTTCTTT; CDR3 protein: CASSLGQNTEAFF
D gene: TRBD2; clone size: .; J gene: TRBJ2-1; V gene: TRBV6-1; CDR3 DNA: TGTGCCAGCAGCCAGGGACTAGCGGCGTACAATGAGCAGTTCTTC; CDR3 protein: CASSQGLAAYNEQFF
D gene: TRBD2; clone size: few; J gene: TRBJ2-1; V gene: TRBV6-6; CDR3 DNA: TGTGCCAGCAGTTACTCGAGTCTAGCGGGAGGGCCCTATGAGCAGTTCTTC; CDR3 protein: CASSYSSLAGGPYEQFF
D gene: .; clone size: medium-sized; J gene: TRBJ2-7; V gene: TRBV28; CDR3 DNA: TGTGCCAGCAGTTTCGAGGGCTTCGAGCAGTACTTC; CDR3 protein: CASSFEGFEQYF
D gene: TRBD1; clone size: .; J gene: TRBJ1-2; V gene: TRBV20-1; CDR3 DNA: TGCAGTGCTAGCGATAGACAGGGGGGTTTGGGCTACACCTTC; CDR3 protein: CSASDRQGGLGYTF
D gene: TRBD2; clone size: many; J gene: TRBJ2-1; V gene: TRBV20-1; CDR3 DNA: TGCAGTGCTAGTTGGGACTACTACAATGAGCAGTTCTTC; CDR3 protein: CSASWDYYNEQFF
D gene: .; clone size: many; J gene: TRBJ2-7; V gene: TRBV7-2; CDR3 DNA: TGTGCCAGCAGCTTATACGAGGGCGAGCAGTACTTC; CDR3 protein: CASSLYEGEQYF
D gene: TRBD1; clone size: many; J gene: TRBJ2-2; V gene: TRBV10-3; CDR3 DNA: TGTGCCATCAGTGAGTCACAGGGGGCGCTTAACACCGGGGAGCTGTTTTTT; CDR3 protein: CAISESQGALNTGELFF
D gene: .; clone size: once; J gene: TRBJ1-1; V gene: TRBV11-1; CDR3 DNA: TGTGCCAGCAGCTTAGGGCAGCCGATAACTGAAGCTTTCTTT; CDR3 protein: CASSLGQPITEAFF
D gene: .; clone size: medium-sized; J gene: TRBJ2-7; V gene: TRBV28; CDR3 DNA: TGTGCCAGCAGTCACGGATTCAGCTCCTACGAGCAGTACTTC; CDR3 protein: CASSHGFSSYEQYF
D gene: TRBD2; clone size: medium-sized; J gene: TRBJ2-7; V gene: TRBV6-5; CDR3 DNA: TGTGCCAGCAGTTACTCAGATAGCGGGAGGGGCGAGCAGTACTTC; CDR3 protein: CASSYSDSGRGEQYF